This TCR beta chain was recorded in a study of T cells of healthy individuals. This clonotype was recorded at least ten times. TCRdb redid the calling of the 5' RACE reads with MiXCR, one entry per CDR3 protein. The repertoire has 53,000 or so distinct CDR3 sequences, approximately 15% of them found once; the top ten carry 15% to 20%. V lost 0 bases to trimming and J lost 2 bases; unmatched junction nucleotides: 12. Germline V gives CDR1 SGDLS, CDR2 YYNGEE. The CDR3 has 19 amino acids. The origin of this receptor is a human donor in good health. This chain uses TRBV9 with TRBJ2-2, with TRBD2 matching 8 bases. CDR3 sequence (DNA): TGTGCCAGCAGCGTAGAAGGTGGGGGACTAGTCTTAAACACCGGGGAGCTGTTTTTT. This encodes CASSVEGGGLVLNTGELFF.